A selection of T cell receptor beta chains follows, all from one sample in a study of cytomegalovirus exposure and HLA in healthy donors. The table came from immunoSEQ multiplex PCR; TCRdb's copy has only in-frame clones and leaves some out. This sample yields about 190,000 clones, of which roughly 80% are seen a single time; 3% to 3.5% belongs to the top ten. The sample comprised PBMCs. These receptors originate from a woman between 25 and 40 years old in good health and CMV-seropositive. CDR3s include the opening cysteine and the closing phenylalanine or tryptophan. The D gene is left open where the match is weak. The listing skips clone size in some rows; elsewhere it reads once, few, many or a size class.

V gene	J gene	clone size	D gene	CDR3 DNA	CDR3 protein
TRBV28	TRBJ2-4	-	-	TGTGCCAGCAGTTTATTGGGCAGCCAAGAAAAAAACATTCAGTACTTC	CASSLLGSQEKNIQYF
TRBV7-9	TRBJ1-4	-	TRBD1	TGTGCCAGCAGCGGCCGGGACAGGACGATTTTT	CASSGRDRTIF
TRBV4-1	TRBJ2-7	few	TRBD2	TGCGCCAGCAGCCATGCGGGAGGGGCCTACGAGCAGTACTTC	CASSHAGGAYEQYF
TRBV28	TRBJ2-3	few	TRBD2	TGTGCCAGCAGTTTATCGGGAGGGATCCTAGCGGGAGCTGAGGATACGCAGTATTTT	CASSLSGGILAGAEDTQYF
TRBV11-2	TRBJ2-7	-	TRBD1	TGTGCCAGCAGCCACGGACAGGGGAGGCAGTCCTACGAGCAGTACTTC	CASSHGQGRQSYEQYF
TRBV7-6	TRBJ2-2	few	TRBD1	TGTGCCAGCAGCCGACAGGGAAGAACCGGGGAGCTGTTTTTT	CASSRQGRTGELFF
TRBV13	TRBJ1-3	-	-	TGTGCCAGCCGGTTCACAGGGGGAAACACCATATATTTT	CASRFTGGNTIYF
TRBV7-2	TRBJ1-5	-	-	TGTGCCAGCAGCCCGAGGGCCTCCCTCAATCAGCCCCAGCATTTT	CASSPRASLNQPQHF
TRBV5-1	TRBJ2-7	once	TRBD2	TGCGCCAGCAGCTTCACTAGCGGGAGTAAGAACGAGCAGTACTTC	CASSFTSGSKNEQYF
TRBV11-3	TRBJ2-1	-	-	TGTGCCAGCAGCTTAGATGGTTTAGCCGACTCCTACAATGAGCAGTTCTTC	CASSLDGLADSYNEQFF
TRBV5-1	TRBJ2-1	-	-	TGCGCCAGCAGCCGGACGGGACTGAGCAACGATGAGCAGTTCTTC	CASSRTGLSNDEQFF
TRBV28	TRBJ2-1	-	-	TGTGCCAGCAGTGGGGGACTCGACAATGAGCAGTTCTTC	CASSGGLDNEQFF
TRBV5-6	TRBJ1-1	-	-	TGTGCCAGCAGCTTAATCAGTGCGTACAGTTACACTGAAGCTTTCTTT	CASSLISAYSYTEAFF
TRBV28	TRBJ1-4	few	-	TGTGCCAGCAGTTTAAGGCAGGGTGGAGAAAAACTGTTTTTT	CASSLRQGGEKLFF
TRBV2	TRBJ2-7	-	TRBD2	TGTGCCAGCAGTAAACTAGCGGGAGGGGGCTACGAGCAGTACTTC	CASSKLAGGGYEQYF
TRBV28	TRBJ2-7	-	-	TGTGCCAGCAGTCCCCCCGTTTCCGAGACCTACGAGCAGTACTTC	CASSPPVSETYEQYF
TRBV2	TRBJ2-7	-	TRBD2	TGTGCCAGCACGGGACTAGCGGGCCCGTCCTACGAGCGGTACTTC	CASTGLAGPSYERYF
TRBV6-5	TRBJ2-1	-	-	TGTGCCAGCAGTTACCTGGCGGGCTCCTACAATGAGCAGTTCTTC	CASSYLAGSYNEQFF
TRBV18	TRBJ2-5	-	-	TGTGCCAGCTCACCACAGGGAGCTCGGTACCAAGAGACCCAGTACTTC	CASSPQGARYQETQYF
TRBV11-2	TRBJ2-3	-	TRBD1	TGTGCCAGCAGCTACAGGGGTCGCCCGGGTCCGGATACGCAGTATTTT	CASSYRGRPGPDTQYF
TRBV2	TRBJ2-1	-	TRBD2	TGTGCCAGGGCGACTAGCGGGAGGGGGAATGAGCAGTTCTTC	CARATSGRGNEQFF
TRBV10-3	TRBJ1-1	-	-	TGTGCCATCAGTGGCTTAAGGACAGAAGCTTTCTTT	CAISGLRTEAFF